In this sample, the clone carrying this TCR beta chain turned up a few times. Its antigen is unidentified. MiXCR was run by TCRdb on the 5' RACE reads, yielding one entry per CDR3 protein. The table shows about 340,000 distinct CDR3 sequences, with roughly an eighth occurring only once. Every one of the donors was a healthy Caucasian. This CDR3 is built from 12 residues. Trimming shortened V by 6 bases and J by 4 bases, and 10 bases separated the two germline ends. Germline-derived CDR1 and CDR2 are ENHRY and SYGVKD. The sample is drawn from a study of identical twins. The study's findings and limits: Reduced insertions were recorded for abundant cord blood beta clonotypes, with no such pattern in memory repertoires.

These data also formed part of another study, on yellow fever vaccine responses in identical twins.

Specimen: CD8+ T cells sorted from blood. This receptor was taken from a woman under 30 in good health. This chain links TRBV10-3 with TRBJ2-7; D perhaps matches TRBD1 (6 bases). This CDR3 is CAISPDSYEQYF. The CDR3 nucleotides are TGTGCCATCAGCCCGGACAGTTACGAGCAGTACTTC.